The rows below give T cell receptor beta chains drawn from one sample of a study of glioma-infiltrating T cells after dendritic cell vaccination. Some clones are missing from TCRdb's copy, which holds only in-frame ones; the method was immunoSEQ multiplex PCR. The table records roughly 60,000 clones, around nine tenths of them present only once. Material: blood, obtained after dendritic cell vaccination. The receptors here all came from a human donor with glioblastoma. Each CDR3 is given with its conserved first and last residue. The order of the fields is V gene, J gene, CDR3 protein.

V gene: TRBV10-2
J gene: TRBJ1-3
CDR3 protein: CASRENQGPSGNTIYF

V gene: TRBV18
J gene: TRBJ1-1
CDR3 protein: CASSPKDRGTEAFF

V gene: TRBV6-4
J gene: TRBJ1-1
CDR3 protein: CASSGRRGSDTEAFF

V gene: TRBV13
J gene: TRBJ2-7
CDR3 protein: CASSYSGSTYEQYF

V gene: TRBV4-1
J gene: TRBJ1-1
CDR3 protein: CASSQDFWRGAFF

V gene: TRBV25-1
J gene: TRBJ2-3
CDR3 protein: CASSAPGGRGITDTQYF

V gene: TRBV5-8
J gene: TRBJ2-5
CDR3 protein: CASTNPGTGRETQYF

V gene: TRBV7-2
J gene: TRBJ1-2
CDR3 protein: CASSLAGRGSIGYTF

V gene: TRBV5-1
J gene: TRBJ2-1
CDR3 protein: CASSFKEAGEFF

V gene: TRBV5-1
J gene: TRBJ2-1
CDR3 protein: CASSDNLGEIYNEQFF

V gene: TRBV19
J gene: TRBJ2-1
CDR3 protein: CASSPQTSGGHNEQFF

V gene: TRBV19
J gene: TRBJ2-7
CDR3 protein: CASSVGLAGVSSYEQYF

V gene: TRBV27
J gene: TRBJ1-2
CDR3 protein: CASSWGPTGGYTF

V gene: TRBV6-1
J gene: TRBJ2-3
CDR3 protein: CASSEGRLAGALADTQYF

V gene: TRBV7-9
J gene: TRBJ2-7
CDR3 protein: CASSMTGPAYEQYF

V gene: TRBV18
J gene: TRBJ1-2
CDR3 protein: CASSTEGQGEDGYTF

V gene: TRBV18
J gene: TRBJ1-1
CDR3 protein: CASSPPESNTEAFF

V gene: TRBV6-1
J gene: TRBJ1-1
CDR3 protein: CASSVDSNMNTEAFF

V gene: TRBV15
J gene: TRBJ1-1
CDR3 protein: CATSRGERGLSTEAFF

V gene: TRBV2
J gene: TRBJ1-5
CDR3 protein: CASTGTTSNQPQHF

V gene: TRBV10-3
J gene: TRBJ2-1
CDR3 protein: CAITDSGQDNEQFF

V gene: TRBV11-3
J gene: TRBJ2-7
CDR3 protein: CASSAPSSGRTNYEQYF

V gene: TRBV19
J gene: TRBJ2-7
CDR3 protein: CASSIGTSGNQYF

V gene: TRBV5-4
J gene: TRBJ2-5
CDR3 protein: CASSRPSGGAAETQYF

V gene: TRBV7-3
J gene: TRBJ2-2
CDR3 protein: CASSQTGGGTGELFF

V gene: TRBV12-5
J gene: TRBJ1-6
CDR3 protein: CASGFGGGSPLHF

V gene: TRBV7-8
J gene: TRBJ2-2
CDR3 protein: CASSLPLAAGTGELFF

V gene: TRBV21-1
J gene: TRBJ2-1
CDR3 protein: CASIRPRSSGSEQFF

V gene: TRBV19
J gene: TRBJ1-1
CDR3 protein: CASSMGQNTEAFF

V gene: TRBV7-2
J gene: TRBJ2-1
CDR3 protein: CASSFRNLAANEQFF

V gene: TRBV19
J gene: TRBJ2-7
CDR3 protein: CASSMWDTFAYEQYF

V gene: TRBV19
J gene: TRBJ1-3
CDR3 protein: CASSTPGHHTGISGNTIYF

V gene: TRBV10-2
J gene: TRBJ2-6
CDR3 protein: CASSRGGGGANVLTF

V gene: TRBV6-5
J gene: TRBJ1-2
CDR3 protein: CASSPDTYYGYTF

V gene: TRBV9
J gene: TRBJ2-3
CDR3 protein: CASSVELAGGGTDTQYF

V gene: TRBV7-6
J gene: TRBJ1-4
CDR3 protein: CASSRGGYNEKLFF

V gene: TRBV27
J gene: TRBJ2-7
CDR3 protein: CASSSLIGGASYEQYF

V gene: TRBV25-1
J gene: TRBJ1-2
CDR3 protein: CASSATGGNYGYTF

V gene: TRBV7-2
J gene: TRBJ1-4
CDR3 protein: CASSLPGQSNEKLFF

V gene: TRBV5-4
J gene: TRBJ2-1
CDR3 protein: CASSLQGGRLNEQFF

V gene: TRBV11-2
J gene: TRBJ2-5
CDR3 protein: CASLGQGAKGETQYF

V gene: TRBV7-9
J gene: TRBJ1-2
CDR3 protein: CASSVDLDRHYGYTF

V gene: TRBV14
J gene: TRBJ1-2
CDR3 protein: CASSQTGRSNYGYTF

V gene: TRBV10-3
J gene: TRBJ2-5
CDR3 protein: CAISESGARETQYF

V gene: TRBV7-9
J gene: TRBJ1-4
CDR3 protein: CASSPGQGAREKLFF

V gene: TRBV10-3
J gene: TRBJ2-7
CDR3 protein: CATGDRSYEQYF

V gene: TRBV14
J gene: TRBJ2-3
CDR3 protein: CASSVLRTDTQYF

V gene: TRBV10-3
J gene: TRBJ1-1
CDR3 protein: CAINTGTGTRAFF

V gene: TRBV28
J gene: TRBJ1-2
CDR3 protein: CASSSPDRGTHGYTF

V gene: TRBV14
J gene: TRBJ1-6
CDR3 protein: CASSQASGSNSPLHF

V gene: TRBV5-1
J gene: TRBJ2-7
CDR3 protein: CASSFPAQGTYEQYF

V gene: TRBV2
J gene: TRBJ2-2
CDR3 protein: CASKGRAANTGELFF